Each of the 13 T cell receptor beta chains below was sequenced from the same sample in a study of OX40 agonist ivuxolimab in advanced cancers. Library preparation employed the immunoSEQ multiplex PCR assay. TCRdb re-hosts the immuneACCESS table, in-frame sequences only. Its copies lack some clones; in the studies checked, an unresolved V gene accounts for under half of them, and the cause for the rest is not known. In all, the sample holds 60,000 to 65,000 clones, and around 80% of those were seen once. The ten largest clones capture 2.1% of the sample. The sample was CD4+ or CD8+ T cells sorted from blood, taken in a trial of the OX40 agonist ivuxolimab. The receptors come from an adult with an advanced solid tumor such as melanoma, head and neck, liver or kidney cancer.

The chain recombines TRBV28 with TRBJ1-2, with TRBD1 identical over 11 bases. The CDR3 spans 14 residues. The J segment lost 6 bases and the V segment lost 3 bases, leaving 3 bases of the junction unmatched. CDR1 and CDR2 from the germline V gene are MDHEN and SYDVKM. The CDR3 sequence: CASSFSGQGDGYTF. CDR3 bases: TGTGCCAGCAGTTTCTCGGGACAGGGGGATGGCTACACCTTC.

The gene calls are TRBV9 and TRBJ2-1, with D possibly TRBD2 on 5 matching bases. There are 13 residues in the CDR3. Germline lookup yields CDR1 SGDLS and CDR2 YYNGEE. The V end was cut by 2 bases, the J end by 9 bases, with 12 bases between. CDR3 residues: CASSVLARAEQFF. CDR3 sequence (DNA): TGTGCCAGCAGCGTTCTAGCACGCGCTGAGCAGTTCTTC. The full variable domain, rest sourced from reference TRBV9 and TRBJ2-1, is DSGVTQTPKHLITATGQRVTLRCSPRSGDLSVYWYQQSLDQGLQFLIQYYNGEERAKGNILERFSAQQFPDLHSELNLSSLELGDSALYFCASSVLARAEQFFGPGTRLTVL.

The chain links TRBV6-6 to TRBJ2-7; either TRBD1 or TRBD2 may fit D (6 bases each). CDR3 length equals 12 residues. Germline CDR1 MNHNY, CDR2 SVGAGI (reference sequence). V was pared by 0 bases and J by 7 bases, with 7 bases between. The CDR3 sequence is CASSYSGGEQYF. The CDR3 region has the DNA TGTGCCAGCAGTTACTCAGGGGGGGAGCAGTACTTC.

This clone was seen just once. The rearrangement joins TRBV10-2 to TRBJ2-1, with TRBD2 matching over 8 bases. Germline values: CDR1 WSHSY, CDR2 SAAADI. This CDR3 is 17 amino acids long. The J segment lost 7 bases and the V segment lost 6 bases, leaving 17 bases of the junction unmatched. CDR3 sequence: CASSVYISGGGPNEQFF. For the CDR3, the DNA is TGCGCCAGCAGCGTTTATATTTCGGGGGGGGGCCCTAATGAGCAGTTCTTC.

The CDR3 region is CASSGGTGTNTEAFF. The CDR3 DNA follows: TGTGCCAGCAGCGGCGGGACAGGCACGAACACTGAAGCTTTCTTT. The chain recombines TRBV5-4 with TRBJ1-1; the match to TRBD1 covers 8 bases. The V gene end was trimmed by 4 bases and the J gene end by 1 base; junction bases not matched to a gene: 6. This CDR3 contains 15 residues. Germline V gene lookup returns CDR1 SGHNT and CDR2 YYREEE (reference sequence).

This chain connects TRBV18 to TRBJ2-7; a weak D match, TRBD1 (6 bases). The V gene's germline CDR1 is KGHSH and CDR2 LQKENI. V was trimmed by 6 bases and J by 0 bases, leaving 12 bases between them. The CDR3 has 14 residues. CDR3 in DNA: TGTGCCAGCTCCGATAACAGGGTCTCCTACGAGCAGTACTTC. Amino acids: CASSDNRVSYEQYF.

This clone was detected a few times. The CDR3 spells CASSQQGWGNEQYF. DNA of the CDR3: TGTGCCAGCAGTCAACAGGGATGGGGAAACGAGCAGTACTTC. This chain links TRBV6-5 with TRBJ2-7, with D perhaps matching TRBD1 (6 bases). CDR3 length: 14 amino acids. The V end lost 5 bases, the J end lost 5 bases, and 16 bases lay between the germline ends. In germline, CDR1 is MNHEY, CDR2 SVGAGI.

A single count supports this clone. The V gene is TRBV28, the J gene TRBJ2-4; TRBD2 matches at 10 bases. From germline, CDR1 is MDHEN and CDR2 SYDVKM. The V and J ends lost 6 bases and 2 bases, in that order; junction bases with no gene match: 4. This CDR3 comprises 15 residues. The CDR3 DNA follows: TGTGCCAGCAGAGGACTAGCGGTTCCCAAAAACATTCAGTACTTC. Amino acid sequence: CASRGLAVPKNIQYF.

This chain uses TRBV19 with TRBJ2-2, with D hard to call. Trimming took off 1 base at V and 0 bases at J, with 3 bases between the two ends. The length of the CDR3 is 14 residues. Germline CDR1 reads LNHDA; CDR2 reads SQIVND (reference sequence). CDR3 DNA sequence: TGTGCCAGTAGTATAGGACCGAACACCGGGGAGCTGTTTTTT. This translates into CASSIGPNTGELFF.

The chain has TRBV28 and TRBJ2-3; maybe TRBD2 (5 bases). The CDR3 spans 15 residues. The V gene lost 4 bases and the J gene lost 5 bases, with 16 bases spanning the gap. CDR1 MDHEN and CDR2 SYDVKM come from the germline V gene. CDR3 residues: CASSSTGIFEDTQYF. CDR3 bases: TGTGCCAGCAGTTCCACCGGGATATTCGAAGATACGCAGTATTTT.

The chain couples TRBV5-4 to TRBJ2-3, with unresolved D. The CDR3 length is 15 residues. V lost 4 bases, J lost 4 bases, and 16 bases lay in between. Germline assignment: CDR1 SGHNT and CDR2 YYREEE (reference sequence). The CDR3 spells CASSTPGPRSDTQYF. In DNA form, the CDR3 reads TGTGCCAGCAGCACCCCCGGGCCACGATCAGATACGCAGTATTTT. Complete variable domain (other parts from reference TRBV5-4 and TRBJ2-3): ETGVTQSPTHLIKTRGQQVTLRCSSQSGHNTVSWYQQALGQGPQFIFQYYREEENGRGNFPPRFSGLQFPNYSSELNVNALELDDSALYLCASSTPGPRSDTQYFGPGTRLTVL.

V usage is TRBV28 and J usage is TRBJ2-3; tentatively, D is TRBD2 (5 bases). CDR1 and CDR2 from the germline V gene are MDHEN and SYDVKM. The length of the CDR3 is 12 residues. V dropped 4 bases and J dropped 5 bases, with 7 bases sitting between them. DNA for the CDR3: TGTGCCAGCAGTTCTACTAGAGATACGCAGTATTTT. Amino acid sequence: CASSSTRDTQYF. The whole variable domain, filled in from reference TRBV28 and TRBJ2-3, reads DVKVTQSSRYLVKRTGEKVFLECVQDMDHENMFWYRQDPGLGLRLIYFSYDVKMKEKGDIPEGYSVSREKKERFSLILESASTNQTSMYLCASSSTRDTQYFGPGTRLTVL.

This CDR3 reads CASSVTGGSVGFHEQYF. For the CDR3, the DNA is TGTGCCAGCAGCGTAACCGGAGGAAGTGTGGGGTTTCACGAGCAGTACTTC. This sequence joins TRBV9 and TRBJ2-7, with D perhaps matching TRBD2 (5 bases). The CDR3 is 17 residues long. The V end lost 1 base, the J end lost 5 bases, and 22 bases lay between the germline ends. Germline CDR1 reads SGDLS; CDR2 reads YYNGEE.